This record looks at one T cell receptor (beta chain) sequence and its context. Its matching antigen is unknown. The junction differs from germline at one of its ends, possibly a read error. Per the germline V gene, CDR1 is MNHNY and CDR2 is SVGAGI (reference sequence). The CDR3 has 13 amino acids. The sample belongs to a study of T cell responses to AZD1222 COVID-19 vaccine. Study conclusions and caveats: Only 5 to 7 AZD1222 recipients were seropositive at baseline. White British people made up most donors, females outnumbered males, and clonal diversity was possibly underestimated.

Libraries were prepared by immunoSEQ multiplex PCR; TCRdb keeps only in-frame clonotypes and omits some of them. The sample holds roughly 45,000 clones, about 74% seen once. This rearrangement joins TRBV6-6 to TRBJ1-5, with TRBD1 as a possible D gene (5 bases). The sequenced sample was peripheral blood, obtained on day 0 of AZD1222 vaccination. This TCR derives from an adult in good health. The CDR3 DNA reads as TGTGCCAGCACTTACGAGAGGGACCAGCCCCAGCATTTT. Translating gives CASTYERDQPQHF.